This entry features one T cell receptor beta chain sequence. The antigen is unknown. This sample stems from a study of T cell responses to AZD1222 COVID-19 vaccine. General observations from the study: Targets within unmutated variant regions were reportedly found for nearly half of spike-specific TCRs.

The repertoire was sequenced with immunoSEQ multiplex PCR; TCRdb's copy has only in-frame clones and lacks some. Seen here are 150,000 to 190,000 clones, over 80% observed once, and the top ten hold just over 9%. V gave up 0 bases and J gave up 9 bases, with 17 bases separating them. Germline-derived CDR1 and CDR2 are KGHDR and SFDVKD. The CDR3 spans 16 residues. Pooling of second doses given at about 4 or about 12 weeks was done. The J gene is TRBJ2-1, the V gene TRBV24-1; TRBD2 might be the D (5 bases). This clonotype was sampled from an adult who received the AZD1222 COVID-19 vaccine. This specimen was peripheral blood, taken 28 days after the second AZD1222 dose. CDR3 nucleotide sequence: TGTGCCACCAGTGATTTGAGTAGCGACCCGCTGGGTGAGCAGTTCTTC. Translated, it gives CATSDLSSDPLGEQFF.